Shown below are 2 T cell receptor beta chains from a single sample sequenced in a study of radiotherapy plus CTLA-4 blockade in lung cancer. The table came from immunoSEQ multiplex PCR; TCRdb's copy has only in-frame clones and leaves some out. Here the sample spans roughly 85,000 clones, more than 85% being singletons. The sequencing used peripheral blood, collected from a patient treated with radiotherapy plus ipilimumab. All receptors come from a human donor with non-small cell lung cancer that progressed on radiotherapy plus ipilimumab.

The gene calls are TRBV7-9 and TRBJ2-4; D ambiguous. Looked up from germline, CDR1 is SEHNR and CDR2 is FQNEAQ (reference sequence). V was trimmed by 3 bases and J by 8 bases, leaving 8 bases between them. The CDR3 sequence is 12 residues long. The DNA of the CDR3 is TGTGCCAGCAGCTTCTCACGAGACATTCAGTACTTC. This translates into CASSFSRDIQYF.

The chain carries TRBV7-2 and TRBJ2-1; D remains unclear. Per germline, CDR1 SGHTA and CDR2 FQGNSA. V lost 4 bases to trimming and J lost 2 bases, with 12 bases between them. CDR3 length: 15 residues. In DNA, the CDR3 is TGTGCCAGCAGCTCCGTTGCAGCGACCTACAATGAGCAGTTCTTC. Protein sequence: CASSSVAATYNEQFF.